The sequence of this T cell receptor (beta chain) was determined in a study of regulatory T cells in long-lasting Graves disease. Study details: Those with persistent Graves' disease had received antithyroid drugs for over 5 years with positive TSH receptor antibodies. Study-level results: Small sample size may have lowered accuracy. There were preferences for TRBV28, TRBJ1-2 and TRBJ2-5 in persistent disease.

Libraries of TCR beta came from iRepertoire HTBI primers plus Arm-PCR of CDR3 regions. MiXCR was run by TCRdb on the multiplex PCR reads, yielding one entry per CDR3 protein. The sample comprises some 450,000 distinct CDR3 sequences, around a quarter of which are singletons, and approximately 25% rests with the top ten. Specified time point: persistent/refractory GD, antithyroid drugs over 5 years with positive TRAb. With RNA extracted from PBMCs as input, the TCR library was made. Germline CDR1 LGHDT, CDR2 YNNKEL (reference sequence). The CDR3 has 13 amino acids. V shed 7 bases and J shed 8 bases, with 15 bases lying between them. Concerning this clonotype itself: As yet, its antigen is unknown.

This clonotype originated in a female donor with Graves disease. V is TRBV3-1 and J is TRBJ2-1; D unclear. The material was peripheral blood mononuclear cells (PBMCs), obtained when the disease was refractory, from a patient treated with antithyroid drugs. CDR3 sequence (DNA): TGTGCCAGCACCGTCCTAGGTAACCATGAGCAGTTCTTC. The encoded protein is CASTVLGNHEQFF.